This T cell receptor (beta chain) comes out of a study of monozygotic twins with inflammatory bowel disease. Samples each yielded cDNA through eight separate reactions. TCRdb reprocessed the 5' RACE reads and reports one entry per CDR3 protein, with no DNA. The repertoire shows about 110,000 distinct CDR3 sequences; the top ten hold approximately 13%. This TCR was sampled from a human donor with ulcerative colitis or Crohn's disease, or a healthy co-twin of an affected twin (not recorded which). The sample taken for sequencing was blood.

CDR3 in amino acids: CSARNRAAGLFF. This chain links TRBV20-1 with TRBJ1-4; TCRdb's D gene call, TRBD1, goes unchecked for lack of DNA. The CDR3 has 12 amino acids. The V gene's germline CDR1 is DFQATT and CDR2 SNEGSKA (reference sequence).